This paragraph covers one T cell receptor (beta chain) sequence. This clonotype was observed at least ten times. What this receptor recognizes is not known. No much larger clone is present one base from it, and per-base qualities are unavailable. Hyperthyroidism patients were newly diagnosed, had a disease duration of under 2 months, and were aged 18 to 65 years. The study excluded patients with uncontrolled infections, other autoimmune diseases, pregnancy or lactation. Clinical symptoms, serum thyroxine and TRAb, thyroid ultrasound, and orbital computed tomography formed the basis for the diagnoses. Blood from progressor patients was drawn when they were first diagnosed with hyperthyroidism, before any ophthalmopathy symptoms appeared. Ficoll-Paque density gradient centrifugation was used to isolate PBMCs from about 10 ml of fresh peripheral blood. Progressor patients were initially diagnosed with Graves' hyperthyroidism and developed ophthalmopathy during follow-up. Total RNA was extracted using Trizol reagent, and RNA quality was assessed on an Agilent 2100 Bioanalyzer.

The data were taken from a study of T cells in Graves' hyperthyroidism and ophthalmopathy (dated by TCRdb to the late 2010s). Looking at the study overall: Peripheral blood samples were taken at the time of initial diagnosis, prior to any treatment. A discovery cohort of fewer than 110 patients, roughly 45 with Graves' ophthalmopathy and 57 with stable Graves' hyperthyroidism, was used to find distinguishing TCR V-J signatures. Whether ophthalmopathy could be predicted prospectively was tested in an independent validation cohort made up of approximately 19 hyperthyroidism patients plus 17 patients who later progressed to ophthalmopathy. The 90 to 100 discovery patients were randomly split 7:3 into training and test sets. The study also compared thyroid tissue and blood T-cell repertoires from a handful of Graves' hyperthyroidism patients. After blood sampling, hyperthyroidism patients were treated with methimazole at a starting dose of 30 mg daily, and ophthalmopathy patients were treated with high-dose intravenous methylprednisolone. The paper describes TCR Vbeta CDR3 sequencing of 120 to 150 peripheral blood samples, made up of some 42 ophthalmopathy patients, 70 to 80 hyperthyroidism patients and 17 progressor patients. What the study reported, not specific to this receptor: Blood samples also contained most of the expanded thyroid clonotypes (frequency above 0.001), which suggests that blood repertoires may reflect thyroid immune responses. In cross-validation, a model built on a 13 V-J signature told ophthalmopathy apart from stable hyperthyroidism with approximately 90% sensitivity and 81% to 82% specificity, and in testing the same model reached 80%/75%. In validation, the model predicted progression to ophthalmopathy with 55% to 71% sensitivity and about 72% specificity, a median of around six months before onset. No statistical method was used to fix the sample size in advance, and group allocation was not hidden from the investigators.

The TCR beta CDR3 regions were amplified from the RNA transcripts. The TCR CDR3 was subjected to a first round of RT-PCR using the HTBI primer set and the Qiagen OneStep RT-PCR kit. A second multiplex PCR round built the libraries, followed by size selection and purification. Sequencing of the libraries was done on an Illumina HiSeq2000 using paired-end 100 bp reads. Per the original workflow: SOAPnuke was used to process the raw data, throwing out any read that contained adapters or uncalled bases, had a mean Phred below 15, or lacked an exact constant-primer or identifier match. High-quality paired reads were merged using COPE v1.2.5, and each unique nucleotide sequence was defined as a clonotype. Clonotypes were aligned to IMGT TRBV, TRBD and TRBJ reference segments using MiTCR v1.1. Analysis was restricted to V-J combinations with a frequency above 0.0001, which covered just over 98% of repertoires. The TCS score was defined as F50 (clonal expansion) divided by E x V (chaos), with BLOSUM62-based TCRdist calculated between CDR3 peptides within each V-J. Welch's t-statistics and random forest reduced just over 500 V-J features to around 14, which were used in a naive Bayes classifier (R e1071). Starting from the raw public reads, TCRdb applied fastp trimming at Q25, assembled clones with MiXCR and retained in-frame beta chains. Entries that share a CDR3 protein sequence are merged under the most common genes and DNA. These V and J calls are TCRdb output, not the study's own analysis. The sample table shows under 350,000 distinct CDR3 sequences, and approximately 12% are seen once. The ten largest clonotypes hold 7.8% of the sample.

The sequence was collected from a woman aged 25 to 45 with Graves' hyperthyroidism that later progressed to Graves' ophthalmopathy. Sequencing was carried out using blood.

The CDR3 loop reads CASSLVLLNQETQYF. The nucleotide sequence is TGTGCCAGCAGTTTAGTTCTGCTAAACCAAGAGACCCAGTACTTC. The V gene is TRBV12-3 or TRBV12-4 and the J gene is TRBJ2-5, with the identity of the D gene unclear. Counted from cysteine to phenylalanine, this CDR3 has 15 amino acids. Here the CDR3 DNA is all that survives: 45 bases in frame from base 1. V is shortened by 1 base, J by 0 bases, and the region joining them spans 9 bases.